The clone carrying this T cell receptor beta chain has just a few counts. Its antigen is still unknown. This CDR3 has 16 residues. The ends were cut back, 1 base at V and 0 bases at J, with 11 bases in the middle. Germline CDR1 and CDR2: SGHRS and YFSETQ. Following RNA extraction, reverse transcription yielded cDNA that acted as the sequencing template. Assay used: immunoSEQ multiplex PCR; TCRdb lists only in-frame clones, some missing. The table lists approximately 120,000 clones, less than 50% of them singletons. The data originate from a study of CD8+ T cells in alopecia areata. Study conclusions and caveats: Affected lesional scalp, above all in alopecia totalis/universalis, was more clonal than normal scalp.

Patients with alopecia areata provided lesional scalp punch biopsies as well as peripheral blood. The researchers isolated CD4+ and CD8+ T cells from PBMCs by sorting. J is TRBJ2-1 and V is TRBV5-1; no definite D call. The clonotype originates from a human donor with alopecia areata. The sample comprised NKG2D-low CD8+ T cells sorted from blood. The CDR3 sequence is CASSLCVVGSYNEQFF. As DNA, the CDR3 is TGCGCCAGCAGCTTGTGCGTGGTGGGCTCCTACAATGAGCAGTTCTTC. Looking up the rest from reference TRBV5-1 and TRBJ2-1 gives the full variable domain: KAGVTQTPRYLIKTRGQQVTLSCSPISGHRSVSWYQQTPGQGLQFLFEYFSETQRNKGNFPGRFSGRQFSNSRSEMNVSTLELGDSALYLCASSLCVVGSYNEQFFGPGTRLTVL.